The 2 T cell receptor beta chains listed next were all sequenced from one sample in a study of T-cell reconstitution after alpha-beta-depleted transplantation in children. TCRbeta library construction was performed incorporating unique molecular identifiers. TCRdb reprocessed the PCR reads via MiXCR and lists one record per CDR3 protein. Here the sample spans around 600,000 distinct CDR3 sequences, around 17% being singletons. Here the sequenced sample was PBMCs from the stem cell graft donor, taken from the stem cell graft. These receptors were taken from a human donor who donated a stem cell graft to a child with acute myeloid leukemia.

This chain links TRBV9 with TRBJ2-7; D tentatively fits TRBD1 or TRBD2 (5 bases each). V was clipped by 0 bases and J by 0 bases, with 10 bases between them. From germline, CDR1 is SGDLS and CDR2 YYNGEE. This CDR3 has 15 amino acids. The CDR3 region is CASSVGGVSSYEQYF. In DNA form, the CDR3 reads TGTGCCAGCAGCGTAGGAGGGGTAAGCTCCTACGAGCAGTACTTC.

This clonotype has at least ten counts. The rearrangement uses TRBV20-1 and TRBJ1-2, with 9 positions matching TRBD1. Germline CDR1 is DFQATT and CDR2 is SNEGSKA (reference sequence). This CDR3 has 15 residues. V trimming: 1 base; J trimming: 2 bases; junction bases outside the gene matches: 5. CDR3 bases: TGCAGTGCTAGAGTCACGGGACAGGGAAACTATGGCTACACCTTC. Residues: CSARVTGQGNYGYTF.